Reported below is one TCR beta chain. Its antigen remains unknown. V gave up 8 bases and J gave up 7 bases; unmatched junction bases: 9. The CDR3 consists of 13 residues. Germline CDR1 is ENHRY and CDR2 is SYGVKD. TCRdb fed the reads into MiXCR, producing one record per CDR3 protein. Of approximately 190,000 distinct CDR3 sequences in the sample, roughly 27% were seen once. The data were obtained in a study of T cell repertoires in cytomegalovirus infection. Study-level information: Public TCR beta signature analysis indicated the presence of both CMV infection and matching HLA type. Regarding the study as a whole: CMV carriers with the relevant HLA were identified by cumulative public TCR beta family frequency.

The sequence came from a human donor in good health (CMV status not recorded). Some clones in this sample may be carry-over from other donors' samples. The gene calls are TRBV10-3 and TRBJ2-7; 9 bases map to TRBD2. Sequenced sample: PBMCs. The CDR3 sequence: CAIVEVAGEEQYF. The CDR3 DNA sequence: TGTGCCATCGTGGAGGTAGCGGGGGAAGAGCAGTACTTC.